The present T cell receptor (beta chain) was sequenced within a study of blood T cell repertoires in COVID-19. Study-wide context: T cells, B-cell-depleted T cells, or PBMCs supplied cDNA or gDNA.

Germline CDR1 MNHEY, CDR2 SVGEGT. With 2 bases removed from V and 9 bases from J, the gap between germline ends came to 8 bases. CDR3 size: 12 residues. Assay: immunoSEQ multiplex PCR; the TCRdb copy retains only in-frame clones and omits some. Among approximately 190,000 clones listed, around 80% were seen once. The clonotype comes from a man aged 25-45 years with active or convalescent COVID-19. J is TRBJ1-5 and V is TRBV6-2 or TRBV6-3; D is unclear. The sequencing input was peripheral blood. CDR3 nucleotide sequence: TGTGCCAGCAGTTACCCGTTACTGCCCCAGCATTTT. Translating it yields CASSYPLLPQHF.